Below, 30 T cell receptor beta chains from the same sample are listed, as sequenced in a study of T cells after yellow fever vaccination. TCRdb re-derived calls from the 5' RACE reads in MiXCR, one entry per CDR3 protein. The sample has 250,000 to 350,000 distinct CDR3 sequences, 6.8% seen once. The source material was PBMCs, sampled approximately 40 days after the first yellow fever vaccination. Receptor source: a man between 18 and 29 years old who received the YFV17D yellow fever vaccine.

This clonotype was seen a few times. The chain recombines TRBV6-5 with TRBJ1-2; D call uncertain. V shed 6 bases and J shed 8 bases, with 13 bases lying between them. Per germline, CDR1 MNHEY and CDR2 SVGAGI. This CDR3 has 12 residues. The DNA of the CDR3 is TGTGCCAGCAGCGCCCTTGTAGGGGGCTACACCTTC. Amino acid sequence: CASSALVGGYTF.

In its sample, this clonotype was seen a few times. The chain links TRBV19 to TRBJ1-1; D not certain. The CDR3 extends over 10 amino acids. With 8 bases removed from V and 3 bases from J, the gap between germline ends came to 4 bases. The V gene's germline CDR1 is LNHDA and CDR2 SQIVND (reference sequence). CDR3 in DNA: TGTGCCAGTGGATACACTGAAGCTTTCTTT. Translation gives CASGYTEAFF.

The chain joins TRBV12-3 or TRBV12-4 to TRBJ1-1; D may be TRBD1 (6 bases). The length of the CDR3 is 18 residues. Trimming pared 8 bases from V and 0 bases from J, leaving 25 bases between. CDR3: CASCAQGRGVLMNTEAFF. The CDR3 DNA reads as TGTGCCAGCTGCGCGCAGGGGAGGGGAGTCCTCATGAACACTGAAGCTTTCTTT.

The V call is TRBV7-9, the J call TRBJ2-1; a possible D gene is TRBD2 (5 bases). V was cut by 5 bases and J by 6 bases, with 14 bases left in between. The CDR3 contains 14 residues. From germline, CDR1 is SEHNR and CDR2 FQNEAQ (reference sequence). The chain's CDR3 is CASSPPPAANEQFF. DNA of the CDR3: TGTGCCAGCAGCCCCCCCCCAGCGGCCAATGAGCAGTTCTTC.

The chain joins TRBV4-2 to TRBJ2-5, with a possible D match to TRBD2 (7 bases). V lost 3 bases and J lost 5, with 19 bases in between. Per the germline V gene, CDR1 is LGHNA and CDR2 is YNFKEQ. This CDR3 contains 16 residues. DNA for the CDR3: TGTGCCAGCAGCCAGGGGGAGACGGGGGGCCTTGAGACCCAGTACTTC. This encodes CASSQGETGGLETQYF.

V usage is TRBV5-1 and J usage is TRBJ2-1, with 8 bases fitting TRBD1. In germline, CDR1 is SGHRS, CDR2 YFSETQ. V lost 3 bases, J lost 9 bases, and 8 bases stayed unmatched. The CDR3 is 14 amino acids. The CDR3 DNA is TGCGCCAGCAGCTCATACAGGGGGGACATTGAGCAGTTCTTC. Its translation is CASSSYRGDIEQFF. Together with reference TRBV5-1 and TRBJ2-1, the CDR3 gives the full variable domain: KAGVTQTPRYLIKTRGQQVTLSCSPISGHRSVSWYQQTPGQGLQFLFEYFSETQRNKGNFPGRFSGRQFSNSRSEMNVSTLELGDSALYLCASSSYRGDIEQFFGPGTRLTVL.

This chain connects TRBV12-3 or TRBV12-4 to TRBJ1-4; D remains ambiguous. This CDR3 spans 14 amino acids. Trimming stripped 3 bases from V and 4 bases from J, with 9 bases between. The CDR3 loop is CASSFRGDNEKLFF. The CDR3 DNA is TGTGCCAGCAGTTTTCGCGGGGATAATGAAAAACTGTTTTTT.

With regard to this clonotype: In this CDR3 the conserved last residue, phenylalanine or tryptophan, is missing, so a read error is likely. Written as DNA, the CDR3 is TGCGCCAGCACCCCCTATGCCAAAGGCAATGAGCAGTTCCTC. Residues: CASTPYAKGNEQFL. The chain links TRBV5-1 to TRBJ2-1; D gene ambiguous. The CDR3 is 14 residues long. Looked up from germline, CDR1 is SGHRS and CDR2 is YFSETQ. Trimming removed 6 bases from V and 6 bases from J, with 16 bases in between.

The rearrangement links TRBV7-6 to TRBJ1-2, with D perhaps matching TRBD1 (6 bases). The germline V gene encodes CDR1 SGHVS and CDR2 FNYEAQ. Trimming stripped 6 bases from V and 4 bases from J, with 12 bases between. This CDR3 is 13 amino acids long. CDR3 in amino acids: CASSRDRTYGYTF. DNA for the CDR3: TGTGCCAGCAGTCGAGACAGGACCTATGGCTACACCTTC.

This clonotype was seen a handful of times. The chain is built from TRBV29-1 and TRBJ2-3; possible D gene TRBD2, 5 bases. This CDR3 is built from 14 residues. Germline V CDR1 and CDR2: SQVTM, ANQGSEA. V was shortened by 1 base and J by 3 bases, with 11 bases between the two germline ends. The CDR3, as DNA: TGCAGCGTTGAAGTGGGGAGCGCGACAGATACGCAGTATTTT. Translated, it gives CSVEVGSATDTQYF.

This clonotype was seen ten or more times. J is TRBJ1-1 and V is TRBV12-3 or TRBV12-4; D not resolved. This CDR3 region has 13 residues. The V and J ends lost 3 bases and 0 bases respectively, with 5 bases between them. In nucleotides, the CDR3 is TGTGCCAGCAGTTTGAGCCTGAACACTGAAGCTTTCTTT. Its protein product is CASSLSLNTEAFF.

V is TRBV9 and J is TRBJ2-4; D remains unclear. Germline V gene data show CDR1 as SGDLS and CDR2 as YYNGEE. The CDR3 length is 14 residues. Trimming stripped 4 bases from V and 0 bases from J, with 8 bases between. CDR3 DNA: TGTGCCAGCAGCCCCAATCTAGCCAAAAACATTCAGTACTTC. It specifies CASSPNLAKNIQYF.

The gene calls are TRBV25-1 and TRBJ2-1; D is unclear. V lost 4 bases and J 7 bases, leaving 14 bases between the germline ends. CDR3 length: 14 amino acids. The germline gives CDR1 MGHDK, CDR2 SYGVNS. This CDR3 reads CASSGNLPPNEQFF. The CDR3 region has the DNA TGTGCCAGCAGTGGAAACCTCCCTCCAAATGAGCAGTTCTTC.

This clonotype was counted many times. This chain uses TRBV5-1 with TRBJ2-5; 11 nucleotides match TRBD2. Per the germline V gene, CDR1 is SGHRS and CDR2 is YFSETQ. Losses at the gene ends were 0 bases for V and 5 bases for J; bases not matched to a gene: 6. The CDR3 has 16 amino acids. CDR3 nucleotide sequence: TGCGCCAGCAGCTTGGATCTAGCGGGGGGTCGCGAGACCCAGTACTTC. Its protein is CASSLDLAGGRETQYF.

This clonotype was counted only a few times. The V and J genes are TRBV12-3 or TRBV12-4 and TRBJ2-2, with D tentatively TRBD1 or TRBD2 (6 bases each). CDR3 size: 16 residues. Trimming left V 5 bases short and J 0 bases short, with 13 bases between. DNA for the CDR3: TGTGCCAGCAGTGGGGGGACAATCGCGAACACCGGGGAGCTGTTTTTT. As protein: CASSGGTIANTGELFF.

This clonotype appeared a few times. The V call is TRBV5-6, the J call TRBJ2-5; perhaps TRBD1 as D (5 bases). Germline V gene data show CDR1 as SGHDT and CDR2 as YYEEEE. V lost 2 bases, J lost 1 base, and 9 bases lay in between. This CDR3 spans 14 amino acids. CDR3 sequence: CASSFGATQETQYF. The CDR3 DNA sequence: TGTGCCAGCAGCTTTGGGGCCACCCAAGAGACCCAGTACTTC.

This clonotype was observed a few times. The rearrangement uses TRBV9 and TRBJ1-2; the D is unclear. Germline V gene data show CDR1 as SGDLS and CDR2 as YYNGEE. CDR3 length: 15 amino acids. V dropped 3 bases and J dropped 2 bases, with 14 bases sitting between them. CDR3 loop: CASSAFPHENYGYTF. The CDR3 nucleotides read TGTGCCAGCAGCGCCTTTCCTCACGAAAACTATGGCTACACCTTC.

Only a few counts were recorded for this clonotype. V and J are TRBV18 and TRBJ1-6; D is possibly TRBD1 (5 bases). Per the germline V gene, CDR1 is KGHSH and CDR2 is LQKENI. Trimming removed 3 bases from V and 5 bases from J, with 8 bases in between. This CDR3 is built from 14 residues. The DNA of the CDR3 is TGTGCCAGCTCACCGACAGCAAATAATTCACCCCTCCACTTT. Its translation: CASSPTANNSPLHF.

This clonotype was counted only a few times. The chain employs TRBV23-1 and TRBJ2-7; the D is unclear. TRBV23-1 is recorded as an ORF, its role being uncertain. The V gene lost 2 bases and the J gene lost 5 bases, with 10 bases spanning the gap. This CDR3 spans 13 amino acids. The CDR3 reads CASSQLPLHEQYV. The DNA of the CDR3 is TGCGCCAGCAGTCAACTGCCGTTACACGAGCAGTACGTC.

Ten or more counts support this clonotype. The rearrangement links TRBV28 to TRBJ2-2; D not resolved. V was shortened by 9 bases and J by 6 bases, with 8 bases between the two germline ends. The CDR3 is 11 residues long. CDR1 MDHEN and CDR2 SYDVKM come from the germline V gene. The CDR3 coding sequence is TGTGCCAGTTTACTTCCCGGGGAGCTGTTTTTT. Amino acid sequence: CASLLPGELFF. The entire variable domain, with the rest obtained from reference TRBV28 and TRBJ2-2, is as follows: DVKVTQSSRYLVKRTGEKVFLECVQDMDHENMFWYRQDPGLGLRLIYFSYDVKMKEKGDIPEGYSVSREKKERFSLILESASTNQTSMYLCASLLPGELFFGEGSRLTVL.

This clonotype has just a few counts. CDR3 region: CASSPSQTEHTEAFF. In nucleotides, the CDR3 is TGTGCCAGCAGCCCGTCACAGACAGAACACACTGAAGCTTTCTTT. The chain is built from TRBV5-4 and TRBJ1-1, with D perhaps TRBD1 (5 bases). The CDR3 has 15 amino acids. In germline, CDR1 is SGHNT, CDR2 YYREEE (reference sequence). V was clipped by 4 bases and J by 3 bases, with 16 bases between them.

In DNA form, the CDR3 reads TGTGCCAGCAGGGGGATCTCCACAGATACGCAGTATTTT. Its translation is CASRGISTDTQYF. This chain connects TRBV6-1 to TRBJ2-3, with no clear D. Per the germline V gene, CDR1 is MNHNS and CDR2 is SASEGT. With 6 bases removed from V and 2 bases from J, the gap between germline ends came to 9 bases. This CDR3 is built from 13 residues.

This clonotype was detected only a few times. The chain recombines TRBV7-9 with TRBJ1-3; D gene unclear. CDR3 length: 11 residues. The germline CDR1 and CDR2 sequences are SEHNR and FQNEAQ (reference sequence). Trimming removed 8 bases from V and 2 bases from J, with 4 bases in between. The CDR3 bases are TGTGCCAGCGAACCTGGAAACACCATATATTTT. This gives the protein CASEPGNTIYF.

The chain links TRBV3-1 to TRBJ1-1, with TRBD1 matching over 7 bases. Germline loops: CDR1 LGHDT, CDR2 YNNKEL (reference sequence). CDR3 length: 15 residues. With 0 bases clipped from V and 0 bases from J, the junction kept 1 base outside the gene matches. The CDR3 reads CASSQETGMNTEAFF. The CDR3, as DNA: TGTGCCAGCAGCCAAGAGACAGGGATGAACACTGAAGCTTTCTTT.

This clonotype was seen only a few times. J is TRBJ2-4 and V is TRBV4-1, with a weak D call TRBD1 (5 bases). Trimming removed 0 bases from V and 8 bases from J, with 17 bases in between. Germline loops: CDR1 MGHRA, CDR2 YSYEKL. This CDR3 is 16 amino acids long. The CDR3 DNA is TGCGCCAGCAGCCAAGATGCAGGGCTTGGGTCTTACATTCAGTACTTC. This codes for CASSQDAGLGSYIQYF.

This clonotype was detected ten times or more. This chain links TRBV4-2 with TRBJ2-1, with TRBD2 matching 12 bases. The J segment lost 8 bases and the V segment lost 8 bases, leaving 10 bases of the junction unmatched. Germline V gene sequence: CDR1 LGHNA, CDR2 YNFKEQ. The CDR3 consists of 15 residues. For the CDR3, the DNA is TGTGCCAGCCGCCCTAGCGGGGGGGCCGCAGATGAGCAGTTCTTC. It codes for CASRPSGGAADEQFF.

CDR3 nucleotides: TGTGCCAGCAGTTACTCGAGTCGTCTTTCACCCCTCCACTTT. Its translation is CASSYSSRLSPLHF. The rearrangement joins TRBV6-5 to TRBJ1-6, with D hard to call. Germline V gives CDR1 MNHEY, CDR2 SVGAGI. CDR3 length: 14 amino acids. V was pared by 0 bases and J by 9 bases, with 9 bases between.

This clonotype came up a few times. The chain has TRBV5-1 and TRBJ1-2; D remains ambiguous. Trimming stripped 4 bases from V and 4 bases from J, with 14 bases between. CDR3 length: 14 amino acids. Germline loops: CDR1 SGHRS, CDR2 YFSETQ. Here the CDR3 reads CASSHNGMVYGYTF. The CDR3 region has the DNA TGCGCCAGCAGCCACAACGGAATGGTCTATGGCTACACCTTC. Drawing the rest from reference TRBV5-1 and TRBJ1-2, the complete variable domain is KAGVTQTPRYLIKTRGQQVTLSCSPISGHRSVSWYQQTPGQGLQFLFEYFSETQRNKGNFPGRFSGRQFSNSRSEMNVSTLELGDSALYLCASSHNGMVYGYTFGSGTRLTVV.

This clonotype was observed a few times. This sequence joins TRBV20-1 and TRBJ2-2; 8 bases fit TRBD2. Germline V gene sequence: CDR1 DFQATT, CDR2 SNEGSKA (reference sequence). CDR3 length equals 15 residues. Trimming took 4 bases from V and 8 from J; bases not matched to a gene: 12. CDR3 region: CSAKTGGPGGGELFF. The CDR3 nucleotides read TGCAGTGCTAAAACGGGAGGGCCCGGCGGGGGGGAGCTGTTTTTT.

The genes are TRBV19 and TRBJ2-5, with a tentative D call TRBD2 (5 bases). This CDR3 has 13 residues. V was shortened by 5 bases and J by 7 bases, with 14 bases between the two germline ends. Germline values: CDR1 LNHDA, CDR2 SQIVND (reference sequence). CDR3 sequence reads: CASSVDWPGTQYF. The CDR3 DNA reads TGTGCCAGTAGTGTGGACTGGCCCGGGACCCAGTACTTC. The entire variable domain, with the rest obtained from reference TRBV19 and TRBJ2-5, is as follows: DGGITQSPKYLFRKEGQNVTLSCEQNLNHDAMYWYRQDPGQGLRLIYYSQIVNDFQKGDIAEGYSVSREKKESFPLTVTSAQKNPTAFYLCASSVDWPGTQYFGPGTRLLVL.